Shown below are 2 T cell receptor beta chains from a single sample sequenced in a study of T cells in Graves' hyperthyroidism and ophthalmopathy. Using RNA transcripts as the source, TCR beta CDR3 regions were amplified. The HTBI primer set drove a first-round RT-PCR of the TCR CDR3. One entry per CDR3 protein, called by TCRdb with MiXCR from the multiplex PCR reads. The repertoire holds fewer than 750,000 distinct CDR3 sequences, about 14% seen once, with around 13% in the top ten. Sequencing was done on a sample of blood. Receptor source: a woman aged 50 to 60 with Graves' ophthalmopathy.

This clonotype came up a few times. This chain joins TRBV5-5 and TRBJ2-7; 8 nucleotides align to TRBD2. V lost 0 bases, J lost 3 bases, and 5 bases stayed unmatched. Germline CDR1 is SGHKS and CDR2 is YYEKEE (reference sequence). The CDR3 extends over 15 amino acids. The chain's CDR3 is CASSLDGGGIYEQYF. The CDR3 DNA is TGTGCCAGCAGCTTGGACGGGGGGGGAATCTACGAGCAGTACTTC.

This clonotype has a handful of counts. The chain links TRBV10-3 to TRBJ1-5, with D possibly being TRBD1 (6 bases). Trimming removed 10 bases at V and 0 bases at J, with 16 bases between. CDR1 is ENHRY, CDR2 SYGVKD, per germline. The CDR3 is 15 residues long. The DNA of the CDR3 is TGTGCCACCAGGGGCGGGCATGATAGCAATCAGCCCCAGCATTTT. Protein: CATRGGHDSNQPQHF.